This T cell receptor beta chain derives from a study of T cells in Graves' hyperthyroidism and ophthalmopathy. Study-wide results and caveats: The blood repertoire included most of the expanded thyroid clonotypes above 0.001.

Stable disease denoted Graves' hyperthyroidism without ophthalmopathy progression within 18 months. Uncontrolled infections, other autoimmune diseases, pregnancy or lactation led to exclusion of patients. This clonotype was seen a few times. Its antigen is still unknown. V lost 0 bases, J lost 2 bases, and 13 bases lay in between. This CDR3 is built from 16 residues. Per the germline V gene, CDR1 is SGHRS and CDR2 is YFSETQ. The CDR3 regions of TCR beta were amplified from RNA transcripts. TCR CDR3 regions were first amplified by RT-PCR with HTBI primers. One entry per CDR3 protein, called by TCRdb with MiXCR from the multiplex PCR reads. The data hold roughly 420,000 distinct CDR3 sequences, with around 16% observed a single time.

Sequences were obtained from blood. The clonotype was recovered from a woman under 30 with Graves' hyperthyroidism. The rearrangement joins TRBV5-1 to TRBJ2-3; D is possibly TRBD1 or TRBD2 (5 bases each). CDR3 in DNA: TGCGCCAGCAGCTTGGCCACGGGGCTAGACACAGATACGCAGTATTTT. Translating gives CASSLATGLDTDTQYF.